One and the same sample provided the 10 T cell receptor beta chains below, sequenced in a study of patients and donors after allogeneic stem cell transplantation. TCRdb reprocessed the RT-PCR reads via MiXCR and lists one record per CDR3 protein. The profile shows more than 850,000 distinct CDR3 sequences, roughly 18% of them singletons. Sequenced material: blood, either unsorted or a sorted T cell fraction (not recorded which). These receptor sequences come from a human donor who was either an allogeneic HSCT recipient or a stem cell or donor lymphocyte infusion donor (not recorded which). It is not recorded whose cells these are; they may come from a transplant donor.

This clonotype was counted a few times. The chain combines TRBV5-1 with TRBJ2-3; D is possibly TRBD1 (6 bases). CDR3 length equals 14 residues. With 1 base removed from V and 4 bases from J, the gap between germline ends came to 10 bases. Germline values: CDR1 SGHRS, CDR2 YFSETQ. CDR3 residues: CASSLNRVADTQYF. For the CDR3, the DNA is TGCGCCAGCAGCTTGAACAGGGTGGCAGATACGCAGTATTTT.

There are a few counts of this clonotype. This chain uses TRBV24-1 with TRBJ2-2, with 12 bases aligning to TRBD2. CDR1 is KGHDR and CDR2 is SFDVKD in the germline V gene. The CDR3 is 17 residues long. V lost 2 bases and J lost 0; bases outside the gene matches: 0. The CDR3, as DNA: TGTGCCACCAGTGATTGGACTAGCGGGGCGAACACCGGGGAGCTGTTTTTT. Protein sequence: CATSDWTSGANTGELFF.

This clonotype has just a few counts. J is TRBJ2-2 and V is TRBV12-3 or TRBV12-4, with a weak D call TRBD1 (6 bases). V dropped 4 bases and J dropped 1 base, with 13 bases sitting between them. The CDR3 runs to 16 residues. CDR3: CASSYPGTKNTGELFF. In DNA, the CDR3 is TGTGCCAGCAGTTACCCCGGGACAAAGAACACCGGGGAGCTGTTTTTT.

The rearrangement links TRBV12-3 or TRBV12-4 to TRBJ2-2, with D tentatively TRBD1 or TRBD2 (5 bases each). This CDR3 comprises 13 residues. V was pared by 4 bases and J by 10 bases, with 13 bases between. For the CDR3, the DNA is TGTGCCAGCAGTTCTCGGGACCCCTTGGAGCTGTTTTTT. Translating it yields CASSSRDPLELFF.

This clonotype was recorded a few times. The genes are TRBV29-1 and TRBJ2-5; 14 nucleotides agree with TRBD2. CDR3 length equals 15 residues. V lost 6 bases, J lost 4 bases, and 7 bases stayed unmatched. Germline lookup yields CDR1 SQVTM and CDR2 ANQGSEA. The CDR3 DNA follows: TGCAGCGTCGCCCGGGGACTAGCGGGGGCAGAGACCCAGTACTTC. Translating it yields CSVARGLAGAETQYF. The variable domain in full, with the rest retrieved from reference TRBV29-1 and TRBJ2-5, is SAVISQKPSRDICQRGTSLTIQCQVDSQVTMMFWYRQQPGQSLTLIATANQGSEATYESGFVIDKFPISRPNLTFSTLTVSNMSPEDSSIYLCSVARGLAGAETQYFGPGTRLLVL.

The V gene is TRBV7-9, the J gene TRBJ2-1, with D uncertain. Germline assignment: CDR1 SEHNR and CDR2 FQNEAQ (reference sequence). This CDR3 has 14 residues. The ends were cut back, 4 bases at V and 6 bases at J, with 13 bases in the middle. Here the CDR3 reads CASSSAGLLNEQFF. Written as DNA, the CDR3 is TGTGCCAGCAGCTCAGCCGGGCTCCTCAATGAGCAGTTCTTC.

This clonotype was recorded a few times. The chain uses TRBV7-2 and TRBJ1-5; D might be TRBD1 (6 bases). V lost 4 bases to trimming and J lost 5 bases, with 15 bases between them. Germline assignment: CDR1 SGHTA and CDR2 FQGNSA. The CDR3 runs 15 residues. In DNA, the CDR3 is TGTGCCAGCAGCTCCCCCGGGACACTTTATCAGCCCCAGCATTTT. It yields the protein CASSSPGTLYQPQHF. The variable domain in full, completed from reference TRBV7-2 and TRBJ1-5, reads GAGVSQSPSNKVTEKGKDVELRCDPISGHTALYWYRQSLGQGLEFLIYFQGNSAPDKSGLPSDRFSAERTGGSVSTLTIQRTQQEDSAVYLCASSSPGTLYQPQHFGDGTRLSIL.

This clonotype showed up just a few times. The chain carries TRBV29-1 and TRBJ2-7; 7 positions match TRBD2. The ends lost 3 bases at V and 5 bases at J; junction bases unmatched: 19. This CDR3 comprises 17 residues. Germline lookup yields CDR1 SQVTM and CDR2 ANQGSEA. The CDR3 sequence: CSVDEGMKRERADEQYF. The CDR3 DNA sequence: TGCAGCGTTGACGAGGGGATGAAGCGGGAACGTGCGGACGAGCAGTACTTC.

There are a few counts of this clonotype. The chain couples TRBV12-3 or TRBV12-4 to TRBJ1-2; the D gene is possibly TRBD1 (5 bases). This CDR3 contains 15 residues. V was pared by 8 bases and J by 8 bases, with 24 bases between. The CDR3 sequence is CASQTRTPQGGGYTF. CDR3 DNA: TGTGCCAGCCAAACCCGAACTCCTCAGGGTGGAGGCTACACCTTC.

This rearrangement joins TRBV18 to TRBJ1-1, with 7 bases lining up with TRBD1. Germline V gene data show CDR1 as KGHSH and CDR2 as LQKENI. J gave up 4 bases and V 1 base, and 6 bases lay outside the gene matches. The CDR3 length is 15 residues. Written as DNA, the CDR3 is TGTGCCAGCTCACCACGTTCCAGGGGGGCCACTGAAGCTTTCTTT. Protein sequence: CASSPRSRGATEAFF.